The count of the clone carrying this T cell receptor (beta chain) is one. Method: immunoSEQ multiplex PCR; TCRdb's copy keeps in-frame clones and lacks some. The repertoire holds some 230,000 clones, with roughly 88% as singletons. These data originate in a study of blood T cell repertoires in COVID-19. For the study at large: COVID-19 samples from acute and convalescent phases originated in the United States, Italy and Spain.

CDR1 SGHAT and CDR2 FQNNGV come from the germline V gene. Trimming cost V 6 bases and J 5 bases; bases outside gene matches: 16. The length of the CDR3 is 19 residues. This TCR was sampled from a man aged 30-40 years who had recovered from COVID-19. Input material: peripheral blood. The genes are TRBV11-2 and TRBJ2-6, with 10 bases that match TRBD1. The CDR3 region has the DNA TGTGCCAGCAGTTTGACAGGGGGCGGTTGGGTAAACTGGGCCAACGTCCTGACTTTC. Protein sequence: CASSLTGGGWVNWANVLTF.